The 13 T cell receptor beta chains presented below share a single source sample, sequenced in a study of blood T cell repertoires in COVID-19. Produced via immunoSEQ multiplex PCR; TCRdb's table is partial and in-frame only. Of around 30,000 clones listed, around 89% are singletons. The specimen was peripheral blood. The receptors derive from a woman aged 40-49 years with active or convalescent COVID-19.

The gene calls are TRBV27 and TRBJ1-2, with 7 positions matching TRBD1. The junction had 12 bases not matched to a gene; V was cut back by 6 bases and J by 2 bases. This CDR3 comprises 16 residues. Germline V CDR1 and CDR2: MNHEY, SMNVEV (reference sequence). This CDR3 is CASSYLPGRGNYGYTF. The DNA for the CDR3 is TGTGCCAGCAGCTACCTCCCCGGCAGGGGGAACTATGGCTACACCTTC.

The rearrangement uses TRBV30 and TRBJ1-5; a weak D match, TRBD1 (5 bases). Between the trimmed V and J ends, which lost 5 bases and 7 bases, there was a span of 21 bases. The CDR3 has 15 residues. CDR1 is GTSNPN and CDR2 is SVGIG in the germline V gene (reference sequence). This CDR3 reads CAWGKGDHLRQPQHF. CDR3 nucleotide sequence: TGTGCCTGGGGCAAAGGGGATCACCTTAGGCAGCCCCAGCATTTT.

The J gene is TRBJ1-1, the V gene TRBV6-5, with 9 bases aligning to TRBD1. The J segment lost 3 bases and the V segment lost 7 bases, leaving 6 bases of the junction unmatched. Per the germline V gene, CDR1 is MNHEY and CDR2 is SVGAGI. The CDR3 is made up of 14 amino acids. The CDR3 DNA reads as TGTGCCAGCAACGTACAGGGGGCAGACACTGAAGCTTTCTTT. Amino acids: CASNVQGADTEAFF.

The chain recombines TRBV24-1 with TRBJ2-1, with 9 bases matching TRBD2. Losses at the gene ends were 4 bases for V and 1 base for J; bases not matched to a gene: 16. The CDR3 consists of 20 residues. Looked up from germline, CDR1 is KGHDR and CDR2 is SFDVKD. CDR3 coding DNA: TGTGCCACCAGTGACCCGGGACTAGCCGTCTCGGGGCGGTCCTACAATGAGCAGTTCTTC. Translated, it gives CATSDPGLAVSGRSYNEQFF.

V is TRBV5-8 and J is TRBJ2-1, with 7 bases that match TRBD1. Germline V CDR1 and CDR2: SGHTS, YDEGEE. This CDR3 spans 14 amino acids. V was clipped by 5 bases and J by 2 bases; unmatched bases: 4. The CDR3 DNA reads TGTGCCAGCAGTCCCGGGACAGCCTACAATGAGCAGTTCTTC. It yields the protein CASSPGTAYNEQFF.

V is TRBV6-5 and J is TRBJ2-3; 11 bases fit TRBD1. The V gene's germline CDR1 is MNHEY and CDR2 SVGAGI. The CDR3 runs 14 residues. The V gene end was trimmed by 8 bases and the J gene end by 4 bases; junction bases not matched to a gene: 5. The CDR3 reads CASGQGAGADTQYF. The CDR3 DNA reads TGTGCCAGCGGACAGGGGGCTGGAGCAGATACGCAGTATTTT.

This chain connects TRBV19 to TRBJ2-3, with D possibly being TRBD2 (6 bases). Per the germline V gene, CDR1 is LNHDA and CDR2 is SQIVND (reference sequence). CDR3 length: 17 residues. The V gene lost 5 bases and the J gene lost 1 base, with 19 bases spanning the gap. CDR3 loop: CASSWSGPLPRTDTQYF. The CDR3 DNA reads as TGTGCCAGTAGTTGGAGCGGGCCCTTACCTCGCACAGATACGCAGTATTTT.

The V call is TRBV28, the J call TRBJ2-2; 8 bases fit TRBD1. The trim removed 3 bases at V and 4 bases at J, leaving 10 bases unmatched. The CDR3 loop spans 17 amino acids. Germline lookup yields CDR1 MDHEN and CDR2 SYDVKM. CDR3 sequence (DNA): TGTGCCAGCAGTTTCAGGGGGCCCGAAGCCTTCACCGGGGAGCTGTTTTTT. This gives the protein CASSFRGPEAFTGELFF.

This clone showed up just once. The chain combines TRBV29-1 with TRBJ1-3, with TRBD1 as a possible D gene (6 bases). V was clipped by 7 bases and J by 0 bases, with 10 bases between them. The CDR3 totals 13 residues. Germline loops: CDR1 SQVTM, CDR2 ANQGSEA. As DNA, the CDR3 is TGCAGCGCCACAGGGTTCTCTGGAAACACCATATATTTT. The encoded protein is CSATGFSGNTIYF.

This sequence joins TRBV19 and TRBJ2-2; D not resolved. This CDR3 spans 13 amino acids. Trimming removed 5 bases at V and 6 bases at J, with 10 bases between. Germline V gene data show CDR1 as LNHDA and CDR2 as SQIVND (reference sequence). Here the CDR3 DNA reads TGTGCCAGTAGTGTGGGCCCTCCCGGGGAGCTGTTTTTT. Translation: CASSVGPPGELFF.

The table lists this clone with a few counts. The V call is TRBV12-5, the J call TRBJ2-5; 8 nucleotides line up with TRBD2. The CDR3 is 14 residues long. Losses at the gene ends were 1 base for V and 3 bases for J; bases not matched to a gene: 1. Germline V CDR1 and CDR2: LGHNT, FRNRAP. This chain's CDR3 is CASGLGTSKETQYF. The CDR3 DNA sequence: TGTGCTAGTGGTTTGGGGACTAGCAAAGAGACCCAGTACTTC.

Here the CDR3 DNA reads TGTGCCAGCAGCCACCAGGGATATAGCAATCAGCCCCAGCATTTT. Its protein is CASSHQGYSNQPQHF. The J gene is TRBJ1-5, the V gene TRBV7-9, with D perhaps matching TRBD1 (5 bases). The ends were cut back, 5 bases at V and 0 bases at J, with 11 bases in the middle. The CDR3 covers 15 residues. The germline V gene encodes CDR1 SEHNR and CDR2 FQNEAQ (reference sequence).

In its sample, this clone ranks as medium-sized. The rearrangement uses TRBV4-3 and TRBJ2-1; D perhaps matches TRBD2 (5 bases). V lost 5 bases and J lost 4, with 12 bases in between. From germline, CDR1 is LGHNA and CDR2 YSLEER. This CDR3 has 14 residues. The CDR3 nucleotides read TGCGCCAGCAGCGTACGGACTGTTTACAATGAGCAGTTCTTC. Amino acids: CASSVRTVYNEQFF.